One TCR beta chain is described in this entry. The data derive from a study of shared clonotypes between healthy human individuals. With 0 bases removed from V and 7 bases from J, the gap between germline ends came to 18 bases. Per germline, CDR1 ENHRY and CDR2 SYGVKD. This CDR3 contains 16 residues. The protocol was immunoSEQ multiplex PCR, while the TCRdb copy is restricted to in-frame clones and leaves out a portion. The table includes 2 million to 2.5 million clones, over 85% detected once. The V gene is TRBV10-3, the J gene TRBJ1-2, with D tentatively TRBD1 (5 bases). The TCR was taken from a man in his late teens or twenties in good health. Sample: naive CD4+ T cells sorted from blood. Subset noted: CD45RA+ positively selected. CDR3 protein: CAISESPGGLESGYTF. The CDR3 nucleotides read TGTGCCATCAGTGAGTCGCCCGGGGGTTTGGAGTCTGGCTACACCTTC.